This TCR beta chain was captured in a study of blood T cell repertoires in COVID-19 (dated by TCRdb to 2018 to 2021). Looking at the study overall: Samples covering the acute and convalescent phases of COVID-19 were provided by collaborators in the United States, Italy and Spain. The prospective study material was composed of cDNA or gDNA derived from T cells, B-cell-depleted T cells, or PBMCs. Subjects who had been exposed to COVID-19, were actively infected with it, or had recovered from it provided the deeply sampled blood TCRbeta repertoires that made up the dataset. The repertoires were released in a freely available public database intended as a resource for research on the immune response to SARS-CoV-2. Samples were obtained from the ongoing ImmuneRACE study (first 160 participants) and from 1,254 subjects provided by 6 global collaborators. Nearly every sample came with metadata listing a de-identified subject ID, COVID-19 status, age in years and sex. Where HLA class I and class II types were available, the types were taken from metadata supplied by the sample provider, not from assay-based typing. The research as a whole found: The amount of clinical and demographic metadata varied by source and participant and was provided uncurated.

As encoded in the germline V gene, CDR1 is SNHLY while CDR2 is FYNNEI. From the cysteine up to the phenylalanine, the CDR3 has a length of 17 residues. Just the 51-base CDR3 DNA is kept, in frame starting at base 1. The V end gives up 1 base and the J end 7 bases, leaving 8 bases in the junction not matched to a gene. Whole blood was collected in K2EDTA tubes by collaborating institutions according to the institutions' own protocols. Collaborator samples were shipped for TCRbeta analysis as frozen whole blood, isolated PBMCs, or DNA extracted from either sample type. TCRbeta CDR3 regions were amplified from genomic DNA using the immunoSEQ Assay, a bias-controlled multiplex PCR. As for the original processing: The number of nucleated cells in each sample was estimated from the amplification of reference gene primers within the assay. Sequence reads were collapsed and filtered to measure the absolute abundance of every unique TCRbeta CDR3 rearrangement. For each sample, productive Simpson clonality was calculated by taking the square root of Simpson's diversity index across productive rearrangements. The immuneACCESS repertoire file appears here via TCRdb, limited to in-frame rearrangements. These files lack a portion of the clones; in checked studies, under half of the deficit traces to unresolved V genes, and the cause of the others is not known. That table supplies the V and J calls and clone size; D and trimming were determined from the DNA. This sample is represented by hundreds of thousands of clones; 65% to 90% of them were singletons. The top ten hold 4% to 6% of the sample.

A word on this clone: Its antigen is not yet known. Base quality data are lacking; no much larger clone is found one base away.

Sample: peripheral blood. The chain links TRBV2 with TRBJ1-4; a stretch of 11 junction bases matches TRBD1. The sequence derives from an elderly woman with active or convalescent COVID-19. DNA sequence: TGTGCCAGCAGTGAAGAACCCGCCGGGACAGGGGGTGAAAAACTGTTTTTT. Translated, this is CASSEEPAGTGGEKLFF.